The clone carrying this T cell receptor (beta chain) was observed a few times. What it binds is not known. Germline lookup yields CDR1 ENHRY and CDR2 SYGVKD. Trimming took 3 bases from V and 4 from J, leaving 16 bases between them. This CDR3 spans 16 amino acids. TCRdb re-called the reads with MiXCR, one entry per CDR3 protein. Of 200,000 or so distinct CDR3 sequences listed, approximately 40% were seen once; the top ten hold approximately 60%. The data derive from a study of T cell repertoires in cytomegalovirus infection. The study, taken as a whole, reports: There were HLA-C-restricted CMV-specific TCR beta clonotypes dominating the ex vivo response.

The gene calls are TRBV10-3 and TRBJ1-5, with a weak D call TRBD1 (5 bases). This clonotype was obtained from a human donor in good health (CMV status not recorded). Some clones in this sample may be carry-over from other donors' samples. Here the sequenced sample was CD8+ T cells from cultured PBMCs, taken from culture after CMV antigen stimulation. The CDR3 is CAISEDISGKNQPQHF. CDR3 in DNA: TGTGCCATCAGTGAAGATATTTCAGGGAAGAATCAGCCCCAGCATTTT.